This section outlines one T cell receptor beta chain sequence together with its context. The CDR3 is 13 residues long. The J segment lost 1 base and the V segment lost 6 bases, leaving 0 bases of the junction unmatched. Germline CDR1 is SGHAT and CDR2 is FQNNGV. Assay: immunoSEQ multiplex PCR; the TCRdb copy retains only in-frame clones and omits some. The repertoire includes 630,000 or so clones, about 90% of them detected once, and roughly 0.0087% sits in the top ten. This entry is derived from a study of shared T cell receptors in the human thymus. These data also formed part of another study, on human thymus T cells. From that study: Having corrective surgery for congenital heart defects, healthy Finnish infants were the ones who donated. It was from resections taken during corrective heart surgery that the thymus tissue came. Thymic and blood repertoires appeared to display a bias in their usage of V and J genes. Overlap was high between thymic repertoires from unrelated individuals, as reported in related research.

V is TRBV11-2 and J is TRBJ2-3, with 8 positions matching TRBD2. The sequencing input was thymocytes. This TCR was sampled from a boy under two years old with a congenital heart defect. The CDR3, as DNA: TGTGCCAGCAGAGCGGGGGGCACAGATACGCAGTATTTT. Its translation is CASRAGGTDTQYF.